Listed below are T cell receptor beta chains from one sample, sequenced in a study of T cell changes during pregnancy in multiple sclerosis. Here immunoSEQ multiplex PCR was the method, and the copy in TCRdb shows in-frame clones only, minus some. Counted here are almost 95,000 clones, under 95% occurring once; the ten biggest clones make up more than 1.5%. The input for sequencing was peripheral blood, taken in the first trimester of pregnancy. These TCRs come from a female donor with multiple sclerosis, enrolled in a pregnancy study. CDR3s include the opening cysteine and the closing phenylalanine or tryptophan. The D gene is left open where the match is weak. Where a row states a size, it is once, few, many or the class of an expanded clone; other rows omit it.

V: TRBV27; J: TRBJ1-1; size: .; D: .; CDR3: CASSPHFATEAFF; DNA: TGTGCCAGCAGTCCCCACTTCGCCACTGAAGCTTTCTTT
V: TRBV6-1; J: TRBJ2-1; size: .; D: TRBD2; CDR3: CASSPLDGTSNEQFF; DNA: TGTGCCAGCAGCCCCTTGGACGGGACTAGTAATGAGCAGTTCTTC
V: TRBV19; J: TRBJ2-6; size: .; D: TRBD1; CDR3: CASSPDRDGANVLTF; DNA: TGTGCCAGTAGTCCTGACAGGGACGGGGCCAACGTCCTGACTTTC
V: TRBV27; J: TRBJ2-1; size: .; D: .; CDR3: CASSFGPPLDNEQFF; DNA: TGTGCCAGCAGTTTCGGTCCCCCACTTGACAATGAGCAGTTCTTC
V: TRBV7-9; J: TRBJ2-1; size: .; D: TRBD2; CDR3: CASSSVAGASYNEQFF; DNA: TGTGCCAGCAGCTCAGTAGCGGGAGCGTCCTACAATGAGCAGTTCTTC
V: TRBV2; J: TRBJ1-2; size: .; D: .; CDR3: CAGMDRGNYGYTF; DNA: TGTGCCGGGATGGACAGAGGGAACTATGGCTACACCTTC
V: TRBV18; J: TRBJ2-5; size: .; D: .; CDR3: CASSPQGGVQETQYF; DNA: TGTGCCAGCTCACCCCAAGGAGGGGTTCAAGAGACCCAGTACTTC
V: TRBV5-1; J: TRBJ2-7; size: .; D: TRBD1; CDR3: CASRGTGLSGEQYF; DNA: TGCGCCAGCAGAGGGACAGGGCTCTCGGGCGAGCAGTACTTC
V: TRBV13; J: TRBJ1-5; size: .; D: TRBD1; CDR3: CASSLGTGGQPQHF; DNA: TGTGCCAGCAGCCTCGGGACAGGTGGGCAGCCCCAGCATTTT
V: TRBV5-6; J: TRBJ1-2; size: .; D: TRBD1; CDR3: CASSPQGFNYGYTF; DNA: TGTGCCAGCAGCCCACAGGGGTTTAACTATGGCTACACCTTC
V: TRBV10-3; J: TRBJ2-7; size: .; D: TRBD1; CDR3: CAISERDRGRYEQYF; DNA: TGTGCCATCAGTGAGAGGGACAGGGGGCGGTACGAGCAGTACTTC
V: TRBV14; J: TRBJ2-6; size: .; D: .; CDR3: CASRDSGANVLTF; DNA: TGTGCCAGCCGAGACTCTGGGGCCAACGTCCTGACTTTC
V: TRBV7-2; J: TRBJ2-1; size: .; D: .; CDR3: CASSPRRDASPVF; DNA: TGTGCCAGCAGCCCTAGGAGGGACGCGTCGCCGGTCTTC
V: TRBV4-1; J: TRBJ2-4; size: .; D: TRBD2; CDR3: CASGDPGLTLAKNIQYF; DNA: TGCGCCAGCGGGGACCCGGGACTAACACTAGCCAAAAACATTCAGTACTTC
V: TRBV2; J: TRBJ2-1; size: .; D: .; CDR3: CASSAGEQFF; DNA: TGTGCCAGCAGTGCCGGTGAGCAGTTCTTC
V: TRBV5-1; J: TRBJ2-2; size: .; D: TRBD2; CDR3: CASSHRTSGPTGGTGELFF; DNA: TGCGCCAGCAGTCACCGGACTAGCGGCCCTACCGGGGGCACCGGGGAGCTGTTTTTT
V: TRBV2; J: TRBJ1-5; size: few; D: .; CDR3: CASRRDSNQPQHF; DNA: TGTGCCAGCAGGAGGGATAGCAATCAGCCCCAGCATTTT
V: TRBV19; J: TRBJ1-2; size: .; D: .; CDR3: CASSISGPNYYGYTF; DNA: TGTGCCAGTAGTATTTCTGGGCCCAATTACTATGGCTACACCTTC
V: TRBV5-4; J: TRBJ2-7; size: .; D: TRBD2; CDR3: CASSPTSGIDEQYF; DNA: TGTGCCAGCAGTCCCACTAGCGGGATAGACGAGCAGTACTTC
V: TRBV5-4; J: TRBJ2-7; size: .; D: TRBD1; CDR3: CASSLGQGANEQYF; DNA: TGTGCCAGCAGCTTGGGACAGGGGGCCAACGAGCAGTACTTC
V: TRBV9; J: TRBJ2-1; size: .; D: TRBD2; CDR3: CASSVAGGRFENEQFF; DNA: TGTGCCAGCAGCGTAGCGGGCGGGAGGTTCGAGAATGAGCAGTTCTTC
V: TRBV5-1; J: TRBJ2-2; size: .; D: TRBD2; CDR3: CASSLVGRSGRVNFWTGELFF; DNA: TGCGCCAGCAGCTTGGTTGGTCGGAGCGGGAGAGTAAATTTTTGGACCGGGGAGCTGTTTTTT
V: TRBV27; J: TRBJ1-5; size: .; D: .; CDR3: CASSLWRASNQPQHF; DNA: TGTGCCAGCAGTTTATGGCGGGCTTCCAATCAGCCCCAGCATTTT
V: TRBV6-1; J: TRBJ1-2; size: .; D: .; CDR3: CASSDLNFGNYGYTF; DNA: TGTGCCAGCAGTGACTTGAATTTCGGGAACTATGGCTACACCTTC
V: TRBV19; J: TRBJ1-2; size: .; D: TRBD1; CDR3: CASGQGQARYTF; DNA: TGTGCCAGTGGTCAAGGACAGGCTCGCTACACCTTC
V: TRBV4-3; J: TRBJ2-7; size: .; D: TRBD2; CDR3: CASSRGLAGGMPNEQYF; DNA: TGCGCCAGCAGCCGAGGACTAGCGGGAGGCATGCCTAACGAGCAGTACTTC
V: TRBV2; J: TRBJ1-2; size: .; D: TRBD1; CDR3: CASSPDRGPTF; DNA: TGTGCCAGCAGCCCGGACAGGGGTCCCACCTTC
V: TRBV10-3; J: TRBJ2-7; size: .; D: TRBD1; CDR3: CAIRADRGFYEQYF; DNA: TGTGCCATCAGGGCGGACAGGGGGTTCTACGAGCAGTACTTC
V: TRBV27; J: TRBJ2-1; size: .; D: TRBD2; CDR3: CASLETSGLSSYNEQFF; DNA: TGTGCCAGCTTAGAGACTAGCGGCCTGAGCTCCTACAATGAGCAGTTCTTC